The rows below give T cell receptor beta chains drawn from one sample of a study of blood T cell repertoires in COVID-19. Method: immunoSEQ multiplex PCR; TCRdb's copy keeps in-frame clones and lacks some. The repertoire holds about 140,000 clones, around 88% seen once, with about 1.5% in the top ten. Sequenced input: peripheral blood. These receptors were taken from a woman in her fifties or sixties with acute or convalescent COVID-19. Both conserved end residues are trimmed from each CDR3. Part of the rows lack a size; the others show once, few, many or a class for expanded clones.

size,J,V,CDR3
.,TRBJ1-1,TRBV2,ASKRGGRGEMKVDTEAF
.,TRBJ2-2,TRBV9,ASSPRQGATGELF
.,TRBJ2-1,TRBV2,ASRKGLAGGDNEQF
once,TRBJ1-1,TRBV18,ASSPQGDTEAF
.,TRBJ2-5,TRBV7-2,ASSLAVYGETQY
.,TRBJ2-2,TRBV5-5,ASSLARTGELF
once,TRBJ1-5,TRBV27,ASSPRGQGGGNQPQH
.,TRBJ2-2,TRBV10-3,AISRDSSNGELF
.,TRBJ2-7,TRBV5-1,ASSWYSGQGYEQY
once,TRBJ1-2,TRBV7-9,ASSLSAGLSGYT
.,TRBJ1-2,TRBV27,ASSLGPRYGYT
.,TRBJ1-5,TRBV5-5,ASSLGGGQPQH
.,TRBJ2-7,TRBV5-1,ASSLDGGRAYEQY
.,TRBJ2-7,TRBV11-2,ASSLGGPIEQY
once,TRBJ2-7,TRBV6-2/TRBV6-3,ASSPLAGVSYEQY
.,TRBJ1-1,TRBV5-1,ASSLQGDAWNTEAF
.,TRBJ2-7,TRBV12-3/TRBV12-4,ASSLVSNYEQY
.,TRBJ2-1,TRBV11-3,ASARGASYNEQF
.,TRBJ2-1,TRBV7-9,ASSLPRDRGVNEQF
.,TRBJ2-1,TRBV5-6,ASSSSGGASLVQF
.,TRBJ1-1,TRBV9,ASSVDLNTEAF
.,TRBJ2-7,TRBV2,ASKGAAYYEQY
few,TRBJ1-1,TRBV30,AWDQTGLNTEAF
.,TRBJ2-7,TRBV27,ASSPHSYEQY
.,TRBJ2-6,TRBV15,ATSRRGISGVSSGANVLT
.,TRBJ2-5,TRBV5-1,ASSLNPGGGETQY
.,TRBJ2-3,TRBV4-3,ASSQDIGTDTQY
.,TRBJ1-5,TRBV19,ASSIGVYSNQPQH
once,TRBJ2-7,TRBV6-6,ASSPRGSGSNEQY
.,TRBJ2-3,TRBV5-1,ASSLRAGGFRTDTQY
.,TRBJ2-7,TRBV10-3,AISGGRAGDYEQY
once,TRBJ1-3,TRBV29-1,SVGAGTTIY
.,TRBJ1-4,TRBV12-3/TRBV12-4,ASTLRGNEKLF
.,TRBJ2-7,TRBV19,ASSSAGQESYEQY
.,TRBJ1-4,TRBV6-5,ASRGTGVLEKLF
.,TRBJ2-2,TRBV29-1,SAPGLAGDSTGELF
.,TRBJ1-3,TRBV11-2,ASSFSRSSGNTIY